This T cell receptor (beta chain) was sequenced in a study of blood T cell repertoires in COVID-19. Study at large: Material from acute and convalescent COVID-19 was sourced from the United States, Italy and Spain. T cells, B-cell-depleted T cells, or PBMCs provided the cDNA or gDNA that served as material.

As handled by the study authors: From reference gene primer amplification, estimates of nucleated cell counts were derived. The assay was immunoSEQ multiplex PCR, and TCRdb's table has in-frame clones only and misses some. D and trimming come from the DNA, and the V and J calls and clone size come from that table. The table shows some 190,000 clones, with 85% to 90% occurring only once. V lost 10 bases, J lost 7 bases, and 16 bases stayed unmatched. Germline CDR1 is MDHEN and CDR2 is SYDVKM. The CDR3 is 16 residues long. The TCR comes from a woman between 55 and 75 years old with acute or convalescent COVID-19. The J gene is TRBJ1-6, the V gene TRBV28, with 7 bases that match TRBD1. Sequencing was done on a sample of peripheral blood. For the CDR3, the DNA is TGTGCCACTCAGGGGCACGGGACAGTCCCCAATTCACCCCTCCACTTT. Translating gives CATQGHGTVPNSPLHF.